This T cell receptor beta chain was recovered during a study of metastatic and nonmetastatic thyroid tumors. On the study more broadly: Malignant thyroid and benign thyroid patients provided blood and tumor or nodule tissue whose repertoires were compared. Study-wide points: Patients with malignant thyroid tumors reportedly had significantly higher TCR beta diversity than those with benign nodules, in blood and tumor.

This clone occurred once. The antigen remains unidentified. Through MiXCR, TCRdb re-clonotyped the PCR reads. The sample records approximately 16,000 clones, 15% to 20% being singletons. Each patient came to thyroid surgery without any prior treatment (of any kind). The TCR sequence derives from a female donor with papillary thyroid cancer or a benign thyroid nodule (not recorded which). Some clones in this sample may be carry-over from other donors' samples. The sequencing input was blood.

CDR3 residues: CASRQVENYGYTF. CDR3 coding DNA: TGTGCCAGCAGACAGGTCGAGAACTATGGCTACACCTTC. The V and J genes are TRBV9 and TRBJ1-2, with a weak D call TRBD1 (5 bases). The CDR3 runs to 13 residues. The germline V and J ends were trimmed by 5 bases and 2 bases, with 10 bases remaining between them. Per germline, CDR1 SGDLS and CDR2 YYNGEE. Full variable domain (remainder filled in from reference TRBV9 and TRBJ1-2): DSGVTQTPKHLITATGQRVTLRCSPRSGDLSVYWYQQSLDQGLQFLIQYYNGEERAKGNILERFSAQQFPDLHSELNLSSLELGDSALYFCASRQVENYGYTFGSGTRLTVV.